This TCR beta chain was obtained from a study of Ad26.COV2.S vaccination and SARS-CoV-2 variants. About the research overall: Recipients of Ad26.COV2.S got it intramuscularly, once or twice 56 days apart.

TCRdb keeps only in-frame clones here, not all; method: immunoSEQ multiplex PCR. The sample includes 350,000 to 550,000 clones, nearly 90% of them seen just once. Germline V lookup: CDR1 MNHNS, CDR2 SASEGT. The CDR3 contains 16 residues. Losses at the gene ends were 1 base for V and 2 bases for J; bases not matched to a gene: 4. Noted treatment: roughly 18 received Ad26.COV2.S at low or high dose, single or two shots; 5 received placebo; per-sample allocation not given. Specimens were obtained on day 63 following the first vaccine or placebo injection. J is TRBJ2-5 and V is TRBV6-1, with 10 bases aligning to TRBD2. The specimen was peripheral blood, collected in a trial of Ad26.COV2.S vaccine versus placebo. The receptor comes from a person between 18 and 65 years old who received the Ad26.COV2.S COVID-19 vaccine or a placebo. CDR3 sequence: CASSEGLAGAQETQYF. The CDR3 bases are TGTGCCAGCAGTGAAGGGCTAGCGGGAGCTCAAGAGACCCAGTACTTC.